The table lists the clone carrying this T cell receptor beta chain with a few counts. The antigen is not known. Chemo-refractory metastatic non-small-cell lung cancer patients underwent focal radiation alongside CTLA-4 blockade with ipilimumab. The sample originates from a study of radiotherapy plus CTLA-4 blockade in lung cancer. Study context: For roughly 19% of patients, objective responses occurred, and approximately 30% had disease control.

This CDR3 has 13 amino acids. Germline CDR1 reads SGHTA; CDR2 reads FQGNSA. Trimming removed 2 bases from V and 2 bases from J, with 3 bases in between. General study findings and limits: Dynamics of early blood T cell clones, together with interferon-beta, were reportedly the best predictors of response. After radiotherapy and ipilimumab, tumor-derived clones expanded in peripheral blood.

The data were produced by immunoSEQ multiplex PCR, yet TCRdb's version contains in-frame clones alone and is incomplete. Among over 11,000 clones listed, 87% were seen once. This sequence was found in a human donor with non-small cell lung cancer that progressed on radiotherapy plus ipilimumab. Some clones in this sample may be carry-over from other donors' samples. The chain has TRBV7-2 and TRBJ2-2; D is unresolved. The source was peripheral blood, collected from a patient treated with radiotherapy plus ipilimumab. The CDR3 DNA reads as TGTGCCAGCAGCTTATATAACACCGGGGAGCTGTTTTTT. Translation gives CASSLYNTGELFF.